Below, 27 T cell receptor beta chains from the same sample are listed, as sequenced in a study of regulatory T cells in long-lasting Graves disease. This sample's time point: newly diagnosed GD, antithyroid drugs for less than 3 months. Construction of the TCR library relied on RNA isolated from PBMCs. Sequencing libraries for TCR beta were prepared with iRepertoire HTBI primers and Arm-PCR of CDR3 regions. TCRdb ran MiXCR on the multiplex PCR reads and lists one entry per CDR3 protein. The sample includes approximately 400,000 distinct CDR3 sequences, under 15% seen only once; the top ten take about a sixth. These same records also appear under a second study, on T cells in Graves' hyperthyroidism and ophthalmopathy.

This material consisted of peripheral blood mononuclear cells (PBMCs), taken at new diagnosis, from a patient treated with antithyroid drugs. Receptor source: a woman aged 30 to 39 with Graves disease.

The genes are TRBV28 and TRBJ1-4; TRBD1 matches 8 bases. This CDR3 has 10 amino acids. V lost 10 bases and J lost 17; bases outside the gene matches: 9. Per germline, CDR1 MDHEN and CDR2 SYDVKM. The CDR3 region has the DNA TGTGCCACAGGGGGCTTGATCAGTTTTTTT. Translation gives CATGGLISFF.

Of note for this clonotype: One end of the junction fails to match germline, which may point to a read error. The V call is TRBV9, the J call TRBJ2-1; 12 bases match TRBD2. The CDR3 consists of 15 residues. Germline V gene sequence: CDR1 SGDLS, CDR2 YYNGEE. CDR3 bases: TGTGCCGGCAGCGGTCGACTAGCGGGAGTCAATGAGCAGTTCTTC. Protein: CAGSGRLAGVNEQFF.

This chain uses TRBV28 with TRBJ2-7, with D perhaps matching TRBD1 or TRBD2 (5 bases each). V lost 5 bases to trimming and J lost 1 base, with 18 bases between them. CDR1 and CDR2 (germline): MDHEN, SYDVKM. The CDR3 sequence is 16 residues long. The CDR3 coding sequence is TGTGCCAGCAGTGCCCGTTGGGGGACCGATTCCTACGAGCAGTACTTC. Protein product: CASSARWGTDSYEQYF.

V and J are TRBV6-1 and TRBJ1-6; tentative D call: TRBD1 (6 bases). Per the germline V gene, CDR1 is MNHNS and CDR2 is SASEGT. The CDR3 is 14 residues long. Trimming took off 7 bases at V and 6 bases at J, with 13 bases between the two ends. The CDR3 loop is CASKMDSRNSPLHF. DNA for the CDR3: TGTGCCAGCAAGATGGACAGCCGTAATTCACCCCTCCACTTT.

This clonotype was seen ten or more times. This rearrangement joins TRBV7-3 to TRBJ2-1, with TRBD2 as a possible D gene (5 bases). The CDR3 spans 13 residues. V was cut by 5 bases and J by 5 bases, with 10 bases left in between. Germline-derived CDR1 and CDR2 are SGHTA and FQGTGA. The CDR3 region is CASSLGNDNEQFF. The CDR3 coding sequence is TGTGCCAGCAGCCTCGGGAACGACAATGAGCAGTTCTTC.

This clonotype was picked up many times. One end of the junction does not line up with germline, which may come from a read error. This chain uses TRBV30 with TRBJ1-2; possibly TRBD1 for D (6 bases). Germline assignment: CDR1 GTSNPN and CDR2 SVGIG (reference sequence). There are 11 residues in the CDR3. The CDR3 DNA reads TGTGCCTGGAGCCAGGGGACCTCCGGGCACTTC. Translating gives CAWSQGTSGHF.

This chain joins TRBV29-1 and TRBJ2-1, with TRBD1 matching over 9 bases. The germline CDR1 and CDR2 sequences are SQVTM and ANQGSEA. With V trimmed by 3 bases and J by 4 bases, 4 bases remained unmatched. This CDR3 is 14 amino acids long. This CDR3 reads CSVEHRGPYNEQFF. CDR3 nucleotide sequence: TGCAGCGTTGAGCACAGGGGGCCATACAATGAGCAGTTCTTC.

The chain recombines TRBV24-1 with TRBJ2-3; TRBD1 might be the D (6 bases). The CDR3 is 17 amino acids. V shed 5 bases and J shed 5 bases, with 22 bases lying between them. The germline V gene has CDR1 KGHDR and CDR2 SFDVKD. The CDR3 region is CATSGLRTVLLLDTQYF. The DNA of the CDR3 is TGTGCCACCAGTGGCCTAAGGACAGTTCTGCTTTTAGATACGCAGTATTTT.

This clonotype appeared many times. The chain recombines TRBV28 with TRBJ2-7, with D hard to call. V gave up 5 bases and J gave up 2 bases, with 10 bases separating them. In germline, CDR1 is MDHEN, CDR2 SYDVKM. The CDR3 length is 13 residues. The CDR3 DNA is TGTGCCAGCAGTATAGGTATCCCCTACGAGCAGTACTTC. Its translation is CASSIGIPYEQYF. The entire variable domain, with the rest obtained from reference TRBV28 and TRBJ2-7, is as follows: DVKVTQSSRYLVKRTGEKVFLECVQDMDHENMFWYRQDPGLGLRLIYFSYDVKMKEKGDIPEGYSVSREKKERFSLILESASTNQTSMYLCASSIGIPYEQYFGPGTRLTVT.

This clonotype was detected many times. The CDR3 DNA is TGCAGTGCTAGAGATTCAGGGACCCAGTACTTC. This sequence encodes CSARDSGTQYF. The rearrangement joins TRBV20-1 to TRBJ2-5; D remains ambiguous. V was clipped by 0 bases and J by 7 bases, with 6 bases between them. The CDR3 contains 11 residues. CDR1 and CDR2 (germline): DFQATT, SNEGSKA (reference sequence).

The table lists this clonotype with many counts. This chain connects TRBV7-9 to TRBJ2-1; no firm D call. The CDR3 consists of 15 residues. CDR1 and CDR2 (germline): SEHNR, FQNEAQ (reference sequence). The V end lost 5 bases, the J end lost 10 bases, and 21 bases lay between the germline ends. CDR3 nucleotide sequence: TGTGCCAGCAGCCTACCACGGGCCCCGCTTGAGGAGCAGTTCTTC. It translates to CASSLPRAPLEEQFF.

This clonotype has at least ten counts. The chain recombines TRBV20-1 with TRBJ2-7, with TRBD1 identical over 10 bases. The CDR3 loop spans 16 amino acids. CDR1 and CDR2 from the germline V gene are DFQATT and SNEGSKA (reference sequence). J lost 3 bases, V lost 0 bases, and 8 bases had no gene match. The CDR3 DNA is TGCAGTGCTAGAGATCGGGACAGGGGCACGTACTACGAGCAGTACTTC. This translates into CSARDRDRGTYYEQYF.

This clonotype came up many times. The chain employs TRBV28 and TRBJ2-1, with 10 positions matching TRBD2. V lost 7 bases, J lost 8 bases, and 14 bases stayed unmatched. Germline V gene data show CDR1 as MDHEN and CDR2 as SYDVKM. This CDR3 contains 16 residues. The CDR3 reads CASNPSGTSASDEQFF. CDR3 bases: TGTGCCAGCAACCCCTCTGGGACTAGCGCCAGCGATGAGCAGTTCTTC.

This clonotype was found many times. The chain recombines TRBV13 with TRBJ2-3; weak D call: TRBD2 (5 bases). Germline CDR1 reads PRHDT; CDR2 reads FYEKMQ (reference sequence). This CDR3 contains 14 residues. V gave up 8 bases and J gave up 2 bases, with 14 bases separating them. The CDR3 DNA follows: TGTGCCAGCGAGAAGCGGCCTAACACAGATACGCAGTATTTT. It translates to CASEKRPNTDTQYF.

This clonotype has at least ten counts. This chain uses TRBV10-3 with TRBJ2-7, with TRBD1 as a possible D gene (6 bases). The germline V gene encodes CDR1 ENHRY and CDR2 SYGVKD. V dropped 2 bases and J dropped 4 bases, with 9 bases sitting between them. This CDR3 contains 13 residues. CDR3 nucleotide sequence: TGTGCCATCAGTGAGCGGGGACAATACGAGCAGTACTTC. The encoded protein is CAISERGQYEQYF.

This clonotype was seen ten or more times. V usage is TRBV11-2 and J usage is TRBJ2-1; 8 nucleotides align to TRBD2. Germline lookup yields CDR1 SGHAT and CDR2 FQNNGV. The V and J ends lost 4 bases and 6 bases, in that order; junction bases with no gene match: 8. This CDR3 spans 15 amino acids. This chain's CDR3 is CASSSTAGTSNEQFF. CDR3 nucleotides: TGTGCCAGCAGCTCGACCGCCGGGACTAGCAATGAGCAGTTCTTC. The whole variable domain, filled in from reference TRBV11-2 and TRBJ2-1, reads EAGVAQSPRYKIIEKRQSVAFWCNPISGHATLYWYQQILGQGPKLLIQFQNNGVVDDSQLPKDRFSAERLKGVDSTLKIQPAKLEDSAVYLCASSSTAGTSNEQFFGPGTRLTVL.

This clonotype was detected many times. V gene TRBV7-3 combines with J gene TRBJ2-3; D not certain. Deletions cut 5 bases from V and 2 bases from J, with 14 bases between. CDR3 size: 15 residues. Per the germline V gene, CDR1 is SGHTA and CDR2 is FQGTGA. The CDR3 reads CASSPNLRSTDTQYF. In DNA form, the CDR3 reads TGTGCCAGCAGCCCCAACTTGAGGTCCACAGATACGCAGTATTTT.

In its sample, this clonotype was seen many times. This chain joins TRBV5-1 and TRBJ1-5; D uncertain. Trimming took off 2 bases at V and 4 bases at J, with 13 bases between the two ends. Per germline, CDR1 SGHRS and CDR2 YFSETQ. This CDR3 contains 15 residues. In DNA, the CDR3 is TGCGCCAGCAGCTTAGGAGCAGGTAGAAATCAGCCCCAGCATTTT. Translated, it gives CASSLGAGRNQPQHF.

The chain is built from TRBV7-3 and TRBJ2-6; TRBD1 or TRBD2 may be the D gene (5 bases each). There are 15 residues in the CDR3. V gave up 5 bases and J gave up 0 bases, with 8 bases separating them. The V gene's germline CDR1 is SGHTA and CDR2 FQGTGA. The CDR3 sequence is CASSRDVSGANVLTF. CDR3 in DNA: TGTGCCAGCAGCCGGGACGTCTCTGGGGCCAACGTCCTGACTTTC.

This clonotype has only a few counts. A read error may account for a junction end that differs from germline. This chain links TRBV7-7 with TRBJ2-3; D gene uncertain. This CDR3 has 15 amino acids. Germline V gene sequence: CDR1 SSHAT, CDR2 FNYEAQ (reference sequence). Here the CDR3 reads CASSSDATSTDTQYF. The CDR3 DNA reads TGTGCTAGCAGCTCTGACGCAACTAGCACAGATACGCAGTATTTT.

Notes on this clonotype: A much larger clone lies one base from this, so it may be a read error. As DNA, the CDR3 is TGTGCCAGCACAAACCGTAGGTGGGACTCCTGCCCCGAGCAGTACTTC. As protein: CASTNRRWDSCPEQYF. The chain couples TRBV7-2 to TRBJ2-7; perhaps TRBD2 as D (6 bases). V lost 7 bases and J 6 bases, leaving 25 bases between the germline ends. Germline CDR1 reads SGHTA; CDR2 reads FQGNSA. The CDR3 length is 16 residues. Full variable domain (missing parts from reference TRBV7-2 and TRBJ2-7): GAGVSQSPSNKVTEKGKDVELRCDPISGHTALYWYRQSLGQGLEFLIYFQGNSAPDKSGLPSDRFSAERTGGSVSTLTIQRTQQEDSAVYLCASTNRRWDSCPEQYFGPGTRLTVT.

This clonotype occurred many times. One end of the junction is discordant with germline, which a read error may explain. This chain links TRBV6-2 or TRBV6-3 with TRBJ2-3; D perhaps matches TRBD2 (6 bases). Germline V gene sequence: CDR1 MNHEY, CDR2 SVGEGT. The CDR3 totals 15 residues. The CDR3 here is CASSDMEGITDTQYF. In DNA, the CDR3 is TGCGCCAGCAGTGATATGGAGGGGATAACAGATACGCAGTATTTT.

This clonotype was seen a handful of times. V gene TRBV9 combines with J gene TRBJ2-2; no definite D call. CDR1 is SGDLS and CDR2 is YYNGEE in the germline V gene. V lost 4 bases and J lost 7, with 8 bases in between. This CDR3 region has 12 residues. The CDR3 protein is CASSPSFGELFF. Here the CDR3 DNA reads TGTGCCAGCAGCCCATCGTTCGGGGAGCTGTTTTTT.

The table lists this clonotype with many counts. The J gene is TRBJ2-5, the V gene TRBV12-3 or TRBV12-4; 8 bases are a match to TRBD1. This CDR3 has 14 residues. V gave up 6 bases and J gave up 4 bases; unmatched junction bases: 7. The CDR3 nucleotides read TGTGCCAGCAGCCGCAGGGGGCGTGGAGAGACCCAGTACTTC. Amino acid sequence: CASSRRGRGETQYF.

There are many counts of this clonotype. The CDR3 protein is CASSLLAGETDTQYF. Here the CDR3 DNA reads TGTGCCAGCAGTTTACTAGCGGGAGAAACAGATACGCAGTATTTT. The J gene is TRBJ2-3, the V gene TRBV27, with 10 bases lining up with TRBD2. V dropped 2 bases and J dropped 3; count of bases not matched to a gene: 2. CDR3 length equals 15 residues. The germline V gene encodes CDR1 MNHEY and CDR2 SMNVEV (reference sequence).

This clonotype was observed many times. This sequence joins TRBV7-9 and TRBJ2-7, with TRBD1 as a possible D gene (6 bases). The CDR3 is made up of 14 amino acids. The ends were cut back, 8 bases at V and 2 bases at J, with 16 bases in the middle. Germline CDR1 and CDR2: SEHNR and FQNEAQ (reference sequence). The CDR3 region is CASRQQGGPYEQYF. In nucleotides, the CDR3 is TGTGCCAGCCGCCAACAGGGTGGACCCTACGAGCAGTACTTC.

This clonotype showed up many times. CDR3 coding DNA: TGTGCCAGCTCACCTAGTGGGACAGAGCACGAGCAGTACTTC. Protein product: CASSPSGTEHEQYF. The chain recombines TRBV18 with TRBJ2-7; the match to TRBD1 covers 7 bases. V shed 3 bases and J 5 bases; nucleotides not matched to a gene: 7. The CDR3 has 14 amino acids. Germline V gene data show CDR1 as KGHSH and CDR2 as LQKENI.